This TCR beta chain derives from a study of T cell responses to AZD1222 COVID-19 vaccine. Study results and limitations: CD4 TCRs associated with vaccination spanned spike, dominating at 160-218 and 743-854. Only a handful of people who got AZD1222 tested seropositive at baseline. Repertoire sampling happened only post peak T cell response.

TCRdb's table, derived via immunoSEQ multiplex PCR, lists solely in-frame clones and lacks some. Among over 100,000 clones listed, around 86% were seen once. The length of the CDR3 is 14 residues. Looked up from germline, CDR1 is SQVTM and CDR2 is ANQGSEA. V lost 7 bases and J lost 4, with 16 bases in between. This clone occurred once. Its antigen is still unknown. The sequence was collected from an adult in good health. The rearrangement joins TRBV29-1 to TRBJ2-2, with D tentatively TRBD2 (6 bases). The specimen was peripheral blood, collected on day 0 of AZD1222 vaccination. In DNA form, the CDR3 reads TGCAGCGCTCTCAAGGCGGGGCCCACCGGGGAGCTGTTTTTT. This codes for CSALKAGPTGELFF.